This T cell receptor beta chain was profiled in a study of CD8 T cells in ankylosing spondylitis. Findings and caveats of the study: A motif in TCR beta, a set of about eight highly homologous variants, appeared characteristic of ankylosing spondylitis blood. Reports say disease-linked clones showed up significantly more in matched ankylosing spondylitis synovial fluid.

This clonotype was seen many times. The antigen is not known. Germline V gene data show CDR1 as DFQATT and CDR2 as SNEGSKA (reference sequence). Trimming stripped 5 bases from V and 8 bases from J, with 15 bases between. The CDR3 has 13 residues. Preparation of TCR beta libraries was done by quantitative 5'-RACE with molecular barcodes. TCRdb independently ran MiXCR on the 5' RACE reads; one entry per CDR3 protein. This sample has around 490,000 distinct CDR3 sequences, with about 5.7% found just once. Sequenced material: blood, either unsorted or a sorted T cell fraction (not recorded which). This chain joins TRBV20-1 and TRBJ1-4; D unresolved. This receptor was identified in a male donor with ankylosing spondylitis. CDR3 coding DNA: TGCAGTGCTTTGTCCGATAGCCGGGAAAAACTGTTTTTT. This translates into CSALSDSREKLFF.